Included here is one TCR beta chain sequence, with context. Its cognate antigen has yet to be identified. It has no much larger one-base neighbor in the sample; base qualities were not kept. These data originate in a study of neurological immune-mediated disorders (dated by TCRdb to about 2019). Turning to the overall study: Peripheral blood TCR-beta repertoires from HTLV-I-associated myelopathy (HAM/TSP) patients, multiple sclerosis patients and healthy controls were compared by UMI-based sequencing. The cohort was made up of around 70 subjects, consisting of roughly 15 HAM/TSP patients, roughly 35 multiple sclerosis patients and around 20 healthy controls. The 100 to 110 TCR-beta libraries covered PBMC samples along with longitudinal samples, technical triplicates, and paired sorted CD4+ and CD8+ T-cell subsets. General conclusions and limits of the study: Expanded clones from different subjects shared no identical CDR3 amino acid sequences, which suggests that TCR-beta repertoires were private in all groups. TCR clonal expansion was greatest in HAM/TSP patients and smallest in MS patients, who ranked below even healthy controls.

The healthy controls were volunteers from blood banks in Maryland, USA. Unsorted PBMC libraries were generated from 2 million PBMCs stored in RNAlater at -80 °C until RNA extraction. Peripheral blood underwent Ficoll-Hypaque density gradient centrifugation to isolate PBMCs, which were then cryopreserved in liquid nitrogen. Its CDR3 holds 15 amino acids, cysteine through phenylalanine. Only the CDR3 DNA stays, 45 bases, in frame from base 1. Reading the germline V gene (reference sequence) gives CDR1 SEHNR and CDR2 FQNEAQ. Relative to germline, V is 2 bases shorter and J is 2 bases shorter, with 12 bases between their ends. cDNA was synthesized by template-switch 5'RACE using a primer carrying a 10-nucleotide random unique molecular identifier by which each TCR transcript was tagged. Over 170 million TCR-beta sequences, covering 15-18 subjects, were produced in each sequencing run. Total RNA was extracted with the RNeasy kit. The KAPA Real-time Library Amplification kit was used to amplify TCR-beta VDJ regions with primers targeting the TCR constant region and the 5'RACE anchor. Sample indexes and Illumina adaptors were added in a first PCR, after which library yield was increased in a second PCR. After purification with Ampure beads, the TCR product of roughly 650 bp was size-selected on a 2% E-gel SizeSelection system. Library quality was checked on a Bioanalyzer, concentration was measured with Qubit, and libraries were quantified with the Kapa Library Quantification kit before pooling. Libraries were sequenced paired-end 2 x 150 bp on an Illumina HiSeq 2500. To increase sequence diversity, roughly 24-32% phiX was spiked into each library pool. From the authors' description of their analysis: The UMI-based MiGEC pipeline processed quality-filtered reads and removed over 85% of raw TCR sequences during error correction. IMGT germline references were used for aligning VDJ genes, and each clonotype was defined as a unique CDR3 amino acid sequence together with its V-J genes. Clonal expansion, Shannon diversity, and CDR3 relatedness (CalcPairwiseDistances, ClusterSamples) were evaluated with VDJtools, and phylogenetic trees were built with CLCbio workbench. Expanded clones were defined as having at least 8 unique UMIs, based on coefficient-of-variation modelling across technical triplicates. Using fastp at Q25 and MiXCR, TCRdb reprocessed the public reads and kept productive beta chains. Every distinct CDR3 protein forms one entry, paired with its most common genes and DNA. For this entry, the V and J calls and clone size follow TCRdb and not the study's own pipeline. The sample profile shows some 53,000 distinct CDR3 sequences; approximately 15% of them were found once. 3.5% to 4.5% of the sample is in the top ten clones.

The source is a man between 60 and 75 years old in good health. Sequenced material: PBMCs. The rearrangement joined TRBV7-9 to TRBJ2-5, with a tentative D gene TRBD2 over 6 matching bases. CDR3 sequence: CASSLRGTGQETQYF. The nucleotide sequence is TGTGCCAGCAGCTTACGGGGGACCGGACAAGAGACCCAGTACTTC.